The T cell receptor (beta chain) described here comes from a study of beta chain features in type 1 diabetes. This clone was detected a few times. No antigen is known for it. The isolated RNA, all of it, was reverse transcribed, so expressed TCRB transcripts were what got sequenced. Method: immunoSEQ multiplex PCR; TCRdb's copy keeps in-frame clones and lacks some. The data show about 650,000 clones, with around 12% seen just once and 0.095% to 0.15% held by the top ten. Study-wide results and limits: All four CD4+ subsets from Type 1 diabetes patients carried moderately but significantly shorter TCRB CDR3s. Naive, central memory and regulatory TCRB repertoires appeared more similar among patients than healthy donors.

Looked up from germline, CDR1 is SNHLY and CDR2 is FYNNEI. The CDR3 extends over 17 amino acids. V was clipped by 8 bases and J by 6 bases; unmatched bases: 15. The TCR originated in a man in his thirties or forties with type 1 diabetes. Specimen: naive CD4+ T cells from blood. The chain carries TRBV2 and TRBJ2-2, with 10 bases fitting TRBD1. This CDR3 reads CASLSDLGTGVPGELFF. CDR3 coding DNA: TGTGCCAGCTTGTCCGACCTCGGGACAGGGGTTCCCGGGGAGCTGTTTTTT.